The clone carrying this T cell receptor beta chain was recorded many times. Antigen specificity is unknown. This sample was included in a study of blood T cells in healthy people across ages. Every donor provided 9.5 to 10 milliliters of peripheral blood. A sample-barcoded 5' primer and a J-beta primer mix were used in a second PCR of roughly 7 to 11 cycles. Via MiXCR, TCRdb re-called the 5' RACE reads, giving one row per CDR3 protein. The sample has roughly 900,000 distinct CDR3 sequences; 25% to 35% are singletons. Notes on the study in general: Considered underestimates were the diversity estimates obtained from one million T cells. While age rose, TCR beta diversity per million T cells dropped in a roughly linear way.

Trimming removed 0 bases at V and 10 bases at J, with 22 bases between. This CDR3 comprises 16 residues. Germline CDR1 is SQVTM and CDR2 is ANQGSEA. This TCR was recovered from an elderly woman in good health. The chain joins TRBV29-1 to TRBJ2-1, with D perhaps being TRBD1 or TRBD2 (6 bases each). Material: blood. The CDR3 here is CSVEDPVRKGGSEQFF. In nucleotides, the CDR3 is TGCAGCGTTGAAGATCCGGTCAGAAAGGGGGGAAGCGAGCAGTTCTTC.